Below are 24 T cell receptor beta chains sequenced from a single sample in a study of T-cell memory formation after mild COVID-19. A single record per CDR3 protein comes from TCRdb applying MiXCR to the 5' RACE reads. Of roughly 450,000 distinct CDR3 sequences in the sample, 18% were seen once. Sample: PBMCs or a T cell subset sorted from them (not recorded which). The receptors were sampled from an adult woman who had mild COVID-19 (a few samples of this study predate the infection). Cell type and time point are not known.

J is TRBJ1-1 and V is TRBV5-1; 11 bases are a match to TRBD1. The V gene's germline CDR1 is SGHRS and CDR2 YFSETQ. V lost 5 bases, J lost 6 bases, and 6 bases stayed unmatched. This CDR3 has 14 residues. The CDR3 loop reads CASRGQGAGAEAFF. In DNA, the CDR3 is TGCGCCAGCAGAGGACAGGGGGCGGGAGCTGAAGCTTTCTTT.

The gene calls are TRBV27 and TRBJ2-1; 7 bases line up with TRBD1. CDR1 and CDR2 from the germline V gene are MNHEY and SMNVEV (reference sequence). The CDR3 has 12 amino acids. V shed 5 bases, J shed 10 bases, and the junction held 5 bases outside the gene matches. As DNA, the CDR3 is TGTGCCAGCAGTCTAGACAGGGTGGAGCAGTTCTTC. The encoded protein is CASSLDRVEQFF.

In this sample, this clonotype turned up a few times. The V call is TRBV20-1, the J call TRBJ1-5, with 7 bases identical to TRBD1. Germline lookup yields CDR1 DFQATT and CDR2 SNEGSKA (reference sequence). The CDR3 loop spans 14 amino acids. Trimming at V came to 5 bases and at J to 4 bases, leaving 8 bases not matched to a gene. CDR3 nucleotides: TGCAGTGCTCGCTACGGGACAGAGAATCAGCCCCAGCATTTT. Protein: CSARYGTENQPQHF.

This clonotype occurred a few times. The V gene is TRBV2, the J gene TRBJ2-7; D is unresolved. The CDR3 has 12 amino acids. CDR1 is SNHLY and CDR2 is FYNNEI in the germline V gene. V was cut by 6 bases and J by 3 bases, with 9 bases left in between. CDR3: CASRLTDYEQYF. As DNA, the CDR3 is TGTGCCAGCAGGCTTACAGACTACGAGCAGTACTTC.

J is TRBJ1-5 and V is TRBV20-1; 9 bases are shared with TRBD1. CDR1 DFQATT and CDR2 SNEGSKA come from the germline V gene (reference sequence). This CDR3 has 18 amino acids. Trimming removed 0 bases from V and 0 bases from J; junction bases left unmatched: 9. The CDR3: CSARDLDRGDYSNQPQHF. The CDR3, as DNA: TGCAGTGCTAGAGACTTGGACAGGGGCGACTATAGCAATCAGCCCCAGCATTTT.

This chain joins TRBV10-3 and TRBJ2-2; D is unclear. CDR1 is ENHRY and CDR2 is SYGVKD in the germline V gene. Between the trimmed V and J ends, which lost 3 bases and 1 base, there was a span of 3 bases. This CDR3 is built from 13 residues. The CDR3 sequence is CAISDGNTGELFF. As DNA, the CDR3 is TGTGCCATCAGTGATGGGAACACCGGGGAGCTGTTTTTT.

The V gene is TRBV6-4, the J gene TRBJ1-3, with 7 bases lining up with TRBD1. The germline V gene has CDR1 MRHNA and CDR2 SNTAGT. The CDR3 is made up of 14 amino acids. The V gene end was trimmed by 6 bases and the J gene end by 0 bases; junction bases not matched to a gene: 2. The CDR3 loop is CASRDRSSGNTIYF. CDR3 DNA: TGTGCCAGCAGGGACAGGAGCTCTGGAAACACCATATATTTT.

This clonotype was picked up a small number of times. The CDR3: CASSQGATGELFF. The CDR3 DNA follows: TGTGCCAGCAGCCAGGGGGCCACCGGGGAGCTGTTTTTT. This rearrangement joins TRBV27 to TRBJ2-2; 8 nucleotides agree with TRBD1. CDR1 is MNHEY and CDR2 is SMNVEV in the germline V gene (reference sequence). V trimming: 6 bases; J trimming: 4 bases; junction bases outside the gene matches: 1. The CDR3 has 13 residues.

There are a few counts of this clonotype. The chain has TRBV2 and TRBJ2-3; D is undetermined. CDR1 SNHLY and CDR2 FYNNEI come from the germline V gene. This CDR3 contains 15 residues. With 4 bases removed from V and 1 base from J, the gap between germline ends came to 12 bases. CDR3 DNA sequence: TGTGCCAGCAGTGCCCACGACACCCGCACAGATACGCAGTATTTT. Translation: CASSAHDTRTDTQYF. Full variable domain (rest looked up from reference TRBV2 and TRBJ2-3): EPEVTQTPSHQVTQMGQEVILRCVPISNHLYFYWYRQILGQKVEFLVSFYNNEISEKSEIFDDQFSVERPDGSNFTLKIRSTKLEDSAMYFCASSAHDTRTDTQYFGPGTRLTVL.

This clonotype was seen at least ten times. The rearrangement links TRBV20-1 to TRBJ2-1, with 9 bases fitting TRBD2. J gave up 7 bases and V 0 bases, and 13 bases lay outside the gene matches. CDR1 and CDR2 (germline): DFQATT, SNEGSKA (reference sequence). The CDR3 has 17 residues. CDR3: CSARELAGRPGKNEQFF. In nucleotides, the CDR3 is TGCAGTGCTAGAGAGCTAGCGGGACGCCCGGGAAAGAATGAGCAGTTCTTC.

J is TRBJ2-7 and V is TRBV24-1, with TRBD2 matching 9 bases. The junction had 6 bases not matched to a gene; V was cut back by 2 bases and J by 2 bases. This CDR3 comprises 16 residues. Germline-derived CDR1 and CDR2 are KGHDR and SFDVKD. CDR3 sequence (DNA): TGTGCCACCAGTGATTCCCGGGCTAGCGGGACCTACGAGCAGTACTTC. It specifies CATSDSRASGTYEQYF.

V is TRBV24-1 and J is TRBJ1-1, with a possible D match to TRBD1 (6 bases). The CDR3 has 13 residues. The V end lost 4 bases, the J end lost 1 base, and 6 bases lay between the germline ends. Germline V gives CDR1 KGHDR, CDR2 SFDVKD. The CDR3 DNA reads TGTGCCACCAGTGACAGGGGGAACACTGAAGCTTTCTTT. It is translated as CATSDRGNTEAFF.

This clonotype was counted many times. The rearrangement uses TRBV12-3 or TRBV12-4 and TRBJ2-1, with TRBD2 matching 12 bases. This CDR3 is 16 amino acids long. J lost 4 bases, V lost 6 bases, and 7 bases had no gene match. The CDR3 DNA reads TGTGCCAGCAGCGACCCCCTAGCGGGGGGGTACAATGAGCAGTTCTTC. Its translation is CASSDPLAGGYNEQFF.

This clonotype was counted a few times. This rearrangement joins TRBV9 to TRBJ1-4; D is undetermined. This CDR3 has 15 amino acids. Trimming removed 4 bases at V and 2 bases at J, with 12 bases between. Per germline, CDR1 SGDLS and CDR2 YYNGEE. CDR3 protein: CASSPRLGTNEKLFF. The CDR3 DNA is TGTGCCAGCAGCCCGCGGTTGGGGACTAATGAAAAACTGTTTTTT. Filled out from reference TRBV9 and TRBJ1-4, the complete variable domain reads DSGVTQTPKHLITATGQRVTLRCSPRSGDLSVYWYQQSLDQGLQFLIQYYNGEERAKGNILERFSAQQFPDLHSELNLSSLELGDSALYFCASSPRLGTNEKLFFGSGTQLSVL.

This clonotype was detected ten times or more. The germline gene is not matched at one end of the junction; a read error may be the cause. The chain carries TRBV5-1 and TRBJ2-6; weak D call: TRBD2 (5 bases). The germline V gene encodes CDR1 SGHRS and CDR2 YFSETQ. CDR3 length: 15 residues. In DNA form, the CDR3 reads TGTGCTAGCAGCTTAGGAACCTCTGGGGCCAACGTCCTGACTTTC. Protein product: CASSLGTSGANVLTF.

This clonotype has ten or more counts. This rearrangement joins TRBV24-1 to TRBJ2-2; D gene ambiguous. Trimming took off 1 base at V and 0 bases at J, with 8 bases between the two ends. This CDR3 has 16 amino acids. Germline assignment: CDR1 KGHDR and CDR2 SFDVKD. The CDR3 spells CATSDFYYPNTGELFF. CDR3 nucleotides: TGTGCCACCAGTGATTTTTACTACCCGAACACCGGGGAGCTGTTTTTT.

This clonotype showed up just a few times. The chain joins TRBV7-3 to TRBJ2-3, with D tentatively TRBD2 (5 bases). V shed 4 bases and J shed 3 bases, with 29 bases lying between them. Germline lookup yields CDR1 SGHTA and CDR2 FQGTGA. The CDR3 length is 20 residues. CDR3 sequence (DNA): TGTGCCAGCAGCTCCCTATCGTGGGTAGCGAACGAATTAGCGACAGATACGCAGTATTTT. This gives the protein CASSSLSWVANELATDTQYF.

This clonotype was picked up a small number of times. The genes are TRBV29-1 and TRBJ2-5; weak D call: TRBD1 (5 bases). Germline loops: CDR1 SQVTM, CDR2 ANQGSEA. V was cut by 8 bases and J by 2 bases, with 24 bases left in between. The CDR3 is made up of 16 amino acids. Here the CDR3 DNA reads TGCAGCCCCAACCTATTACAAGACAGTACTCAAGAGACCCAGTACTTC. Amino acids: CSPNLLQDSTQETQYF. The full variable domain, its missing parts supplied by reference TRBV29-1 and TRBJ2-5, is SAVISQKPSRDICQRGTSLTIQCQVDSQVTMMFWYRQQPGQSLTLIATANQGSEATYESGFVIDKFPISRPNLTFSTLTVSNMSPEDSSIYLCSPNLLQDSTQETQYFGPGTRLLVL.

This clonotype has a handful of counts. J is TRBJ2-7 and V is TRBV5-1, with D possibly TRBD1 on 6 matching bases. The V gene's germline CDR1 is SGHRS and CDR2 YFSETQ. The CDR3 runs to 16 residues. Trimming pared 0 bases from V and 0 bases from J, leaving 13 bases between. The CDR3 DNA reads as TGCGCCAGCAGCTTGGATTGGGACACCAACTCCTACGAGCAGTACTTC. Its protein product is CASSLDWDTNSYEQYF. The full variable domain, with the rest looked up from reference TRBV5-1 and TRBJ2-7, is KAGVTQTPRYLIKTRGQQVTLSCSPISGHRSVSWYQQTPGQGLQFLFEYFSETQRNKGNFPGRFSGRQFSNSRSEMNVSTLELGDSALYLCASSLDWDTNSYEQYFGPGTRLTVT.

This chain connects TRBV20-1 to TRBJ2-1, with D possibly being TRBD1 (5 bases). Looked up from germline, CDR1 is DFQATT and CDR2 is SNEGSKA (reference sequence). V lost 3 bases, J lost 4 bases, and 10 bases lay in between. The CDR3 length is 13 residues. As DNA, the CDR3 is TGCAGTGCTAGCCAGACAGATTACAATGAGCAGTTCTTC. Protein product: CSASQTDYNEQFF.

This clonotype has a count of ten or more. The chain is built from TRBV5-1 and TRBJ2-7; TRBD1 might be the D (6 bases). This CDR3 comprises 16 residues. Germline assignment: CDR1 SGHRS and CDR2 YFSETQ. V dropped 1 base and J dropped 1 base, with 15 bases sitting between them. CDR3 sequence (DNA): TGCGCCAGCAGCTTGAATAGGGACATAAAGTCCTACGAGCAGTACTTC. Translated: CASSLNRDIKSYEQYF.

The V gene is TRBV5-1, the J gene TRBJ2-7; 11 bases are shared with TRBD1. This CDR3 spans 15 amino acids. Germline V lookup: CDR1 SGHRS, CDR2 YFSETQ. After removal of 4 bases from V and 3 bases from J, the junction contained 6 bases not matched to a gene. CDR3 loop: CASSTAGTGGYEQYF. CDR3 nucleotides: TGCGCCAGCAGCACGGCCGGGACAGGGGGCTACGAGCAGTACTTC.

The rearrangement joins TRBV4-1 to TRBJ1-4; D may be TRBD1 (5 bases). The CDR3 has 13 residues. Germline V gives CDR1 MGHRA, CDR2 YSYEKL. The germline V and J ends were trimmed by 2 bases and 11 bases, with 12 bases remaining between them. The CDR3 protein is CASSQTLRDKLFF. CDR3 sequence (DNA): TGCGCCAGCAGCCAAACCCTCAGGGATAAACTGTTTTTT.

V usage is TRBV30 and J usage is TRBJ1-2, with 9 bases identical to TRBD1. V trimming: 4 bases; J trimming: 4 bases; junction bases outside the gene matches: 7. This CDR3 has 14 amino acids. CDR1 GTSNPN and CDR2 SVGIG come from the germline V gene (reference sequence). The CDR3 bases are TGTGCCTGGAATGGACAGGGGCCCGTCTATGGCTACACCTTC. Translation: CAWNGQGPVYGYTF.